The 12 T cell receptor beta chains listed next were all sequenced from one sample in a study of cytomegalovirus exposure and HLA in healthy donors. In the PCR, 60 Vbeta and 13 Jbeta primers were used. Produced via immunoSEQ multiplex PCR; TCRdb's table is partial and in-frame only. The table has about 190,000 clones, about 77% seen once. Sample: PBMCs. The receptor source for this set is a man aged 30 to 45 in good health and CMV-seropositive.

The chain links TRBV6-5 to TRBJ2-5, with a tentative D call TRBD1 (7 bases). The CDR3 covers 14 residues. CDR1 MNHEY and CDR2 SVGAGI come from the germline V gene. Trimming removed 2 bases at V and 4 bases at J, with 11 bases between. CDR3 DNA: TGTGCCAGCAGTTACGCGCAGGGGGGAGAGACCCAGTACTTC. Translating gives CASSYAQGGETQYF.

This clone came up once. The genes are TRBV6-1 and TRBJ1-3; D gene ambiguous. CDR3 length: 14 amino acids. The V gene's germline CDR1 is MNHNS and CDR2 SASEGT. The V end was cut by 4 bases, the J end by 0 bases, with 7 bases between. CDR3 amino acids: CASSGALSGNTIYF. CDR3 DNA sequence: TGTGCCAGCAGTGGAGCTCTCTCTGGAAACACCATATATTTT.

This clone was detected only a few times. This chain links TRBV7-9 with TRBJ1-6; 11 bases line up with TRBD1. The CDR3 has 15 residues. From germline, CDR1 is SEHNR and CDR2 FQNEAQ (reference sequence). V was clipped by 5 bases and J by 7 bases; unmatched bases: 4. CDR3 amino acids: CASSIGDRGNSPLHF. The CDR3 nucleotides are TGTGCCAGCAGCATAGGGGACAGGGGGAATTCACCCCTCCACTTT.

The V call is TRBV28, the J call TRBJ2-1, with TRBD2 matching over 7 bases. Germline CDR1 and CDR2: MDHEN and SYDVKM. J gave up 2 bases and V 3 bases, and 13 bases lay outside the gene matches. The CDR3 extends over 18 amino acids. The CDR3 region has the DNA TGTGCCAGCAGTTTGATGGGGCGCGGGGGTCCACCCTACAATGAGCAGTTCTTC. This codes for CASSLMGRGGPPYNEQFF. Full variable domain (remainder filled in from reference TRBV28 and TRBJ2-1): DVKVTQSSRYLVKRTGEKVFLECVQDMDHENMFWYRQDPGLGLRLIYFSYDVKMKEKGDIPEGYSVSREKKERFSLILESASTNQTSMYLCASSLMGRGGPPYNEQFFGPGTRLTVL.

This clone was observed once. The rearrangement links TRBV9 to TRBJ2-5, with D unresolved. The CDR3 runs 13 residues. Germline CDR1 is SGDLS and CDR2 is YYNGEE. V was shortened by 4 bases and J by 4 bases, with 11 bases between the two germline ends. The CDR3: CASSPTPGETQYF. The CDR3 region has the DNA TGTGCCAGCAGCCCTACCCCAGGAGAGACCCAGTACTTC.

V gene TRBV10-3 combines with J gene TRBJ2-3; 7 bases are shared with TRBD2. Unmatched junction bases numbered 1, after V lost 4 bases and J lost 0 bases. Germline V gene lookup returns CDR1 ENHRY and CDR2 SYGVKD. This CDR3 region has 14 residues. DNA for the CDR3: TGTGCCATCAGTGGCGGGAGAAGCACAGATACGCAGTATTTT. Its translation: CAISGGRSTDTQYF.

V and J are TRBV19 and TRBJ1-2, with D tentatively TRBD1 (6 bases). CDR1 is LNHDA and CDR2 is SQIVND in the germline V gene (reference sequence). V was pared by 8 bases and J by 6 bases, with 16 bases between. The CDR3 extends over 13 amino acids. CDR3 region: CASLNSGADGYTF. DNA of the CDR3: TGTGCCAGTCTAAACTCAGGGGCGGATGGCTACACCTTC.

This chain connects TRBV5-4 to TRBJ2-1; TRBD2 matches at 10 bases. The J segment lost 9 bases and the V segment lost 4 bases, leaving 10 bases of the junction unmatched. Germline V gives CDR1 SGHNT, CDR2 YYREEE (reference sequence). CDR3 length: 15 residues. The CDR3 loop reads CASSLTSGKRAEQFF. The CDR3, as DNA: TGTGCCAGCAGCCTCACTAGCGGGAAACGGGCTGAGCAGTTCTTC.

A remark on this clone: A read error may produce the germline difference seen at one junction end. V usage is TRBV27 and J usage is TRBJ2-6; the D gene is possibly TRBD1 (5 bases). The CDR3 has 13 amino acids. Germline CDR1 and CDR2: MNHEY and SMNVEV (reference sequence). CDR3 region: CASRPAGANVLAF. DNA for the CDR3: TGTGCCAGCAGGCCGGCTGGGGCCAACGTCCTGGCTTTC.

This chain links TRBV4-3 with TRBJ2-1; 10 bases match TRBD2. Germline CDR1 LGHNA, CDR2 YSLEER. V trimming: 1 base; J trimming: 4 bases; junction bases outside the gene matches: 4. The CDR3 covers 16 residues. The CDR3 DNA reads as TGCGCCAGCAGCCAAGGGGGTAGCGGGAGGTACAATGAGCAGTTCTTC. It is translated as CASSQGGSGRYNEQFF.

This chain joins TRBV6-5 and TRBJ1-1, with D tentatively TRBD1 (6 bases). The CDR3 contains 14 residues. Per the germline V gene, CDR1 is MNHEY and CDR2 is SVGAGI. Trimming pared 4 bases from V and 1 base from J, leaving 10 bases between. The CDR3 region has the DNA TGTGCCAGCAGTTTACAGGGTCGGAACACTGAAGCTTTCTTT. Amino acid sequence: CASSLQGRNTEAFF.

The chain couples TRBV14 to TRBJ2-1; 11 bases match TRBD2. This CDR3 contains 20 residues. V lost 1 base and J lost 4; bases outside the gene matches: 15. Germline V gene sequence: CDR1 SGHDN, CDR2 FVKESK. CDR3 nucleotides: TGTGCCAGCAGCCAAGGCGAAAATAGCGGGGGGGGCTTAACTTACAATGAGCAGTTCTTC. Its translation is CASSQGENSGGGLTYNEQFF.